A selection of T cell receptor beta chains follows, all from one sample in a study of technical replicates of blood from a few donors. Clones were sequenced by immunoSEQ multiplex PCR, and TCRdb holds only the in-frame ones, with some missing. This table has tens of thousands of clones, around 90% appearing once. Source material: T cells isolated from PBMCs. The receptors were gathered from a human donor in good health. Both conserved end residues are part of each CDR3. D genes are given only for firm matches. A row's size may be missing; if present it is once, few, many or a size class.

>-|TRBJ2-2|TRBD2|TRBV7-9
TGTGCCAGCAGCTTACCCCAGGAGCGGGAGTATTCCGGGGAGCTGTTTTTT
CASSLPQEREYSGELFF
>-|TRBJ2-2|TRBD2|TRBV7-2
TGTGCCAGCAGCTTCCAAGGACTAGCGACCGGGGAGCTGTTTTTT
CASSFQGLATGELFF
>-|TRBJ2-2|-|TRBV11-2
TGTGCCAGCAGCCGGTGGGGGGAGGATACCGGGGAGCTGTTTTTT
CASSRWGEDTGELFF
>-|TRBJ1-4|-|TRBV11-2
TGTGCCAGCAGCCCGCTATCAGGGAAACTGTTTTTT
CASSPLSGKLFF
>-|TRBJ1-4|TRBD1|TRBV28
TGTGCCAGCAGTATGGACAGGGGGCCTGAAAAACTGTTTTTT
CASSMDRGPEKLFF
>-|TRBJ1-2|TRBD1|TRBV4-1
TGCGCCAGCAGCCAAGTGGGGACAGGGGATTATGGCTACACCTTC
CASSQVGTGDYGYTF
>-|TRBJ2-1|TRBD2|TRBV5-1
TGCGCCAGCAGAAGGAGCGGGACCTACAATGAGCAGTTCTTC
CASRRSGTYNEQFF
>-|TRBJ1-1|-|TRBV2
TGTGCCAGCAGTGAATCGGGGGTGGGATCGGACACTGAAGCTTTCTTT
CASSESGVGSDTEAFF
>once|TRBJ2-7|TRBD2|TRBV28
TGTGCCAGCAGTCCGAGACTAGCCCCTTACGAGCAGTACTTC
CASSPRLAPYEQYF
>-|TRBJ2-1|TRBD1|TRBV5-1
TGCGCCAGCAGCTTGGATACAGGGGTAAACTACAATGAGCAGTTCTTC
CASSLDTGVNYNEQFF
>few|TRBJ1-1|-|TRBV30
TGTGCCTGGAGTCAATTAGGGGCAGGGTTGAACACTGAAGCTTTCTTT
CAWSQLGAGLNTEAFF
>-|TRBJ2-1|-|TRBV4-1
TGCGCCAGCAGCCAAGAGGTACAGGACAATGAGCAGTTCTTC
CASSQEVQDNEQFF
>-|TRBJ1-1|-|TRBV4-1
TGCGCCAGCAGACAAGGCGTGGGGACAAGGGCTACAAACACTGAAGCTTTCTTT
CASRQGVGTRATNTEAFF
>-|TRBJ2-1|TRBD2|TRBV5-1
TGCGCCAGCAGCCCACCATTGAGCGGGGGGGCCAATGAGCAGTTCTTC
CASSPPLSGGANEQFF
>-|TRBJ1-5|-|TRBV6-6
TGTGCCAGCAGGCTTTACCAGGGTAATCAGCCCCAGCATTTT
CASRLYQGNQPQHF
>once|TRBJ2-1|-|TRBV2
TGTGCCAGCAGATCTGACAATGAGCAGTTCTTC
CASRSDNEQFF
>-|TRBJ1-2|-|TRBV30
TGTGCCTGGAGTCCCGGAGTTCTCTATGGCTACACCTTC
CAWSPGVLYGYTF
>-|TRBJ2-7|-|TRBV30
TGTGCCTGGAGTGTACGAGGGGGGGCCTTCTACGAGCAGTACTTC
CAWSVRGGAFYEQYF
>-|TRBJ2-5|TRBD2|TRBV27
TGTGCCAGCAGTTTCGGACTAGCGGGAGGGGAGACCCAGTACTTC
CASSFGLAGGETQYF
>once|TRBJ2-1|-|TRBV12-2
TGTGCAAGTCGCTTAGATTGGCTTTTCTGGCAGTTCTTC
CASRLDWLFWQFF
>-|TRBJ1-4|TRBD1|TRBV28
TGTGCCAGCAGGACAGGGGGCAAGGAAAAACTGTTTTTT
CASRTGGKEKLFF
>-|TRBJ1-3|-|TRBV19
TGTGCCAGTAGTATAGACAGGGAGGCTGGAAACACCATATATTTT
CASSIDREAGNTIYF
>-|TRBJ1-4|-|TRBV5-4
TGTGCCAGCAGCTTGAAGAGGGATGAAAAACTGTTTTTT
CASSLKRDEKLFF
>-|TRBJ1-5|-|TRBV4-1
TGCGCCAGCAGCCAAGTTAGCCGGTTTTCTCCCCAGCATTTT
CASSQVSRFSPQHF
>-|TRBJ2-2|TRBD1|TRBV29-1
TGCAGCGTCCATGTCCCGGGACAGGGGTCCCACGGGGAGCTGTTTTTT
CSVHVPGQGSHGELFF
>-|TRBJ1-2|-|TRBV29-1
TGCAGCGTTGACCAAAGACAGTCCGGCTACACCTTC
CSVDQRQSGYTF
>-|TRBJ2-2|-|TRBV7-7
TGTGCTAGCACCGGGGACATCCAGCACACCGGGGAGCTGTTTTTT
CASTGDIQHTGELFF
>once|TRBJ2-1|-|TRBV7-9
TGTGCCAGCAGGAAAGGGGCGGGGGCCTTCTACAATGAGCAGTTCTTC
CASRKGAGAFYNEQFF
>-|TRBJ1-3|-|TRBV19
TGTGCCAGTAAGCGCGGGCCGCCTGGAAACACCATATATTTT
CASKRGPPGNTIYF
>once|TRBJ2-1|TRBD2|TRBV27
TGTGCCAGCAGTTCCAGGACTAGCGGGAGAATCTATGAGCAGTTCTTC
CASSSRTSGRIYEQFF
>-|TRBJ2-6|TRBD1|TRBV9
TGTGCCAGCAGCCTAAGGACAGGGACCTCTGGGGCCAACGTCCTGACTTTC
CASSLRTGTSGANVLTF
>-|TRBJ1-1|-|TRBV5-4
TGTGCCAGCAGCGAACAGAACACTGAAGCTTTCTTT
CASSEQNTEAFF
>-|TRBJ2-5|-|TRBV2
TGTGCCAGCAGTGACACGGGAGTGGAGACCCAGTACTTC
CASSDTGVETQYF
>-|TRBJ2-2|TRBD2|TRBV5-6
TGTGCCAGCAGCTTGGTTAGCGGGAGAGCGAACACCGGGGAGCTGTTTTTT
CASSLVSGRANTGELFF
>-|TRBJ2-1|TRBD2|TRBV19
TGTGCTACCGGGACTAGCATCCCCTACAATGAGCAGTTCTTC
CATGTSIPYNEQFF
>-|TRBJ1-1|TRBD1|TRBV2
TGTGCCAGCAGTGAAGCAGGACAGGGGGTGAACACTGAAGCTTTCTTT
CASSEAGQGVNTEAFF
>once|TRBJ1-4|-|TRBV19
TGTGCCAGTAGGGCAGGGGCGCGCCGAGAGGCAACTAATGAAAAACTGTTTTTT
CASRAGARREATNEKLFF
>-|TRBJ1-2|-|TRBV15
TGTGCCACAGGGGAGGGTGGCTATGGCTACACCTTC
CATGEGGYGYTF
>-|TRBJ2-3|TRBD2|TRBV11-2
TGTGCCAGCCGCCTCCGGGGGACTAGCAGCACAGATACGCAGTATTTT
CASRLRGTSSTDTQYF
>-|TRBJ2-3|-|TRBV5-4
TGTGCCAGCAGCTTGATCGAGGAGACGCAGTATTTT
CASSLIEETQYF
>-|TRBJ1-6|-|TRBV9
TGTGCCAGCAGCCCGAGAAGGGGGTCACCCCTCCACTTT
CASSPRRGSPLHF
>-|TRBJ2-7|-|TRBV11-2
TGTGCCAGCAGCTTAACCAGGGGCAGCGAGCAGTACTTC
CASSLTRGSEQYF
>once|TRBJ2-3|TRBD2|TRBV4-2
TGTGCCAGCAGCCCCAGGACCGTACTAGCGGGGCCAAATAGCACAGATACGCAGTATTTT
CASSPRTVLAGPNSTDTQYF
>-|TRBJ2-5|-|TRBV6-4
TGTGCCAGCAGGGAACCACCCGGGACTGCCCGAGAGACCCAGTACTTC
CASREPPGTARETQYF
>-|TRBJ2-2|TRBD1|TRBV11-2
TGTGCCAGCAGCCTGGGACAGCTTGCGAACACCGGGGAGCTGTTTTTT
CASSLGQLANTGELFF
>once|TRBJ1-4|-|TRBV4-1
TGCGCCAGCAGCCAATGGGCAGGCGGGGCGGCTAATGAAAAACTGTTTTTT
CASSQWAGGAANEKLFF
>-|TRBJ2-7|TRBD2|TRBV6-5
TGTGCCAGCAGTTACCTAGGACTAGACGAGCAGTACTTC
CASSYLGLDEQYF
>-|TRBJ2-3|-|TRBV7-9
TGTGCCAGCAGCTTAGACGGGACAGATACGCAGTATTTT
CASSLDGTDTQYF
>-|TRBJ2-5|TRBD2|TRBV7-9
TGTGCCAGCAGCTCTTGGGCTCTAGCGGGGGGTCTGACCCAGTACTTC
CASSSWALAGGLTQYF
>-|TRBJ2-1|-|TRBV27
TGTGCCAGCAGCCGACTTCAAGATGAGCAGTTCTTC
CASSRLQDEQFF
>few|TRBJ2-1|TRBD2|TRBV27
TGTGCCAGCAGTCGATCGGGCGGGAGTTCCTACAATGAGCAGTTCTTC
CASSRSGGSSYNEQFF
>-|TRBJ2-7|TRBD2|TRBV6-1
TGTGCCAGCAGTGGCACCACTAGCGGGACAATCTACGAGCAGTACTTC
CASSGTTSGTIYEQYF
>-|TRBJ1-5|TRBD1|TRBV19
TGTGCCAGTAGCAGAAAACAGGGGATAAGCAATCAGCCCCAGCATTTT
CASSRKQGISNQPQHF
>few|TRBJ1-1|-|TRBV27
TGTGCCAGCAGTTTTTATGGGGCAGATGAAGCTTTCTTT
CASSFYGADEAFF
>once|TRBJ2-7|-|TRBV11-2
TGTGCCAGCAGCACAGGAACCTACGAGCAGTACTTC
CASSTGTYEQYF
>-|TRBJ1-5|-|TRBV28
TGTGCCAGCAGCCCCCAGGGGTTCAATCAGCCCCAGCATTTT
CASSPQGFNQPQHF
>-|TRBJ2-1|TRBD2|TRBV13
TGTGCCAGCAGCAGGGGACTAGAAAATGAGCAGTTCTTC
CASSRGLENEQFF